This T cell receptor beta chain was sequenced during a study of T cells after somatic rescue of genetic block (dated by TCRdb to 2020 to 2021). In the study overall: What the study looked at was long-term robustness, specifically in a T-cell system that came about through somatic rescue of a genetic block in T-cell development.

The protocol used for the library was the immunoSEQ multiplex PCR assay. In its TCRdb copy, this immuneACCESS table keeps in-frame sequences only and misses some clones. Where compared with another copy, unresolved V genes explain less than half of these, and the others have no known cause. In all, the sample holds some 7,000 clones, and 80% to 85% of those were seen once. Roughly 25% of the sample lies in the top ten. This clone has a handful of counts. Its antigen is currently not known. No base quality information exists; no much larger clone differs at one position. The CDR3 runs 13 residues from the cysteine to the phenylalanine. The DNA shown is the 39-base CDR3, in frame from base 1. CDR1 SGHAT and CDR2 FQNNGV are derived from the germline V gene. The V end gives up 3 bases and the J end 6 bases, leaving 2 bases in the junction not matched to a gene.

The sequenced sample consisted of peripheral blood mononuclear cells (PBMCs). The rearrangement joined TRBV11-2 to TRBJ2-7, with 10 junctional bases fitting TRBD1. The receptor was isolated from a boy between 5 and 17 years old. DNA sequence: TGTGCCAGCAGCTTCGGGACAGGGGCCGAGCAGTACTTC. This translates into CASSFGTGAEQYF.